This T cell receptor beta chain was recovered during a study of cytomegalovirus exposure and HLA in healthy donors (dated by TCRdb to the late 2010s). The study in broad terms: According to a later analysis, one platform produced both the approximately 110 validation repertoires and the 666 repertoires of the first cohort. The study aimed to test whether signatures of past pathogen exposure could be identified by cataloging public T cell receptors. High-throughput TCR immunosequencing, statistical association of individual TCRs with disease status, and machine learning were combined to predict cytomegalovirus infection status. In addition to the first cohort of 666 subjects, a separate validation cohort of 120 different subjects was used.

Library construction relied on the immunoSEQ multiplex PCR assay. From the authors' description of their analysis: A statistical classification framework was developed to diagnose cytomegalovirus status using the catalog of TCR beta chain sequences. Held by TCRdb, this immuneACCESS table contains in-frame sequences only and omits some clones. Under half of the omission traces to an unresolved V gene where checked; the cause of the rest is unknown. The V and J calls and the clone size are those of that table, but D and trimming were determined from the DNA. The sample table shows about 150,000 clones, and 86% are seen once. 2% to 2.5% of the sample is in the top ten clones. Reading the germline V gene (reference sequence) gives CDR1 GTSNPN and CDR2 SVGIG. The germline V and J ends show losses of 3 bases and 6 bases respectively, and no gene match explains 8 bases of the junction. The CDR3 runs 13 residues from the cysteine to the phenylalanine. Only CDR3 DNA remains: 39 bases, in frame from the first base.

Note on this clone: Its antigen has not been determined. No clone much larger than this one lies a single base away; base qualities are absent.

Overall results and qualifications from the work: According to the authors, the approach could potentially be generalized to other disease states and immunological phenotypes. Subsequent analysis determined that TCRs grouped into clusters in the first cohort also showed a tendency toward co-occurrence across the 90 to 150 validation repertoires, and approximately 94% of cluster scores exceeded 0. Cytomegalovirus status was reported to be diagnosed by the classifier with high specificity and sensitivity in both the original and validation cohorts. All 120 or so repertoires were used to score co-occurrence in the validation cohort in a later analysis, because that analysis had no HLA typing for the cohort. In vitro tests confirmed that a few of the cytomegalovirus-associated TCR beta chains recognize cytomegalovirus antigens. In the study, around 150 TCR beta chains were listed as associated with cytomegalovirus. Most TCR sequences were seen in very few donors, while some public TCRs were found in many individuals.

Separate from the approximately 690-subject first cohort, the validation cohort of some 130 subjects was the group to which the donors belonged. The sample consisted of PBMCs. The receptor was isolated from a human donor in good health. This chain is built from TRBV30 and TRBJ2-7; 7 middle bases align to TRBD1. The bases read TGTGCCTGGAGGCGTAAGGGGGCTTCCGAGCAGTACTTC. Its translation reads: CAWRRKGASEQYF.